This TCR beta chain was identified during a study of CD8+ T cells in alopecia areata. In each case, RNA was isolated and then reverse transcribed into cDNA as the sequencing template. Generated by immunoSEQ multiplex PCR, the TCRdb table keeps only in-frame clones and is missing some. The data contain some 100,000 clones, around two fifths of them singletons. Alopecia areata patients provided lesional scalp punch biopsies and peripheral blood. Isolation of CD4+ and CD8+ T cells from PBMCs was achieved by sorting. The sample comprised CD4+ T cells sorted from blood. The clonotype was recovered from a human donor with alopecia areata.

The CDR3 sequence is CASSADGIGNEQFF. CDR3 sequence (DNA): TGCGCCAGCAGCGCTGACGGGATAGGGAATGAGCAGTTCTTC. The gene calls are TRBV5-1 and TRBJ2-1; tentatively, D is TRBD2 (5 bases). The CDR3 sequence is 14 residues long. V lost 4 bases and J 7 bases, leaving 15 bases between the germline ends. Germline V gives CDR1 SGHRS, CDR2 YFSETQ.